The 32 T cell receptor beta chains below come from one sample, sequenced in a study of OX40 agonist ivuxolimab in advanced cancers. Sequenced by immunoSEQ multiplex PCR; TCRdb stores in-frame clones only, minus some. The table has 70,000 to 80,000 clones, more than 85% seen once. This specimen consisted of CD4+ or CD8+ T cells sorted from blood, obtained in a trial of the OX40 agonist ivuxolimab. All receptors derive from an adult with an advanced solid tumor such as melanoma, head and neck, liver or kidney cancer.

In its sample, this clone was seen a few times. At one end, the junction sequence differs from germline, possibly due to a read error. The chain is built from TRBV6-1 and TRBJ2-5, with TRBD1 matching over 11 bases. This CDR3 comprises 15 residues. Germline CDR1 MNHNS, CDR2 SASEGT. This chain's CDR3 is CASREGTGGKETQYF. In nucleotides, the CDR3 is TGTGCCAGCAGAGAAGGGACAGGGGGGAAAGAGACCCAGTACTTC.

J is TRBJ2-7 and V is TRBV9; D is uncertain. Germline V gene data show CDR1 as SGDLS and CDR2 as YYNGEE. This CDR3 is built from 15 residues. Trimming removed 0 bases at V and 0 bases at J, with 10 bases between. CDR3 sequence reads: CASSVGSQPSYEQYF. The CDR3 nucleotides are TGTGCCAGCAGCGTAGGCTCTCAACCCTCCTACGAGCAGTACTTC.

The CDR3 here is CASSIRLAGDYNEQFF. CDR3 nucleotides: TGTGCCAGTAGTATTCGACTAGCGGGAGATTACAATGAGCAGTTCTTC. The chain carries TRBV19 and TRBJ2-1, with 12 bases that match TRBD2. The CDR3 runs to 16 residues. Germline CDR1 is LNHDA and CDR2 is SQIVND (reference sequence). V was clipped by 3 bases and J by 4 bases; unmatched bases: 4. Full variable domain (outside the CDR3, taken from reference TRBV19 and TRBJ2-1): DGGITQSPKYLFRKEGQNVTLSCEQNLNHDAMYWYRQDPGQGLRLIYYSQIVNDFQKGDIAEGYSVSREKKESFPLTVTSAQKNPTAFYLCASSIRLAGDYNEQFFGPGTRLTVL.

The V and J genes are TRBV15 and TRBJ2-2, with D possibly being TRBD2 (6 bases). The CDR3 is 15 residues long. The V end lost 0 bases, the J end lost 3 bases, and 8 bases lay between the germline ends. In germline, CDR1 is LNHNV, CDR2 YYDKDF (reference sequence). The CDR3 region is CATSRERGYTGELFF. CDR3 DNA: TGTGCCACCAGCAGAGAGCGGGGATACACCGGGGAGCTGTTTTTT.

The chain has TRBV15 and TRBJ1-4; D gene uncertain. Per the germline V gene, CDR1 is LNHNV and CDR2 is YYDKDF (reference sequence). This CDR3 region has 16 residues. The V gene lost 1 base and the J gene lost 0 bases, with 9 bases spanning the gap. For the CDR3, the DNA is TGTGCCACCAGCAGAGGGGCAGTTGCAACTAATGAAAAACTGTTTTTT. This translates into CATSRGAVATNEKLFF.

CDR3 coding DNA: TGTGCCTGTACTTTGGTAGCGGGAGGGCCGGAGACCCAGTACTTC. Protein: CACTLVAGGPETQYF. The chain carries TRBV30 and TRBJ2-5, with 11 bases lining up with TRBD2. The germline V gene has CDR1 GTSNPN and CDR2 SVGIG (reference sequence). The V segment lost 6 bases and the J segment 5 bases; nucleotides outside the gene matches: 11. The CDR3 is 15 residues long.

The V gene is TRBV2, the J gene TRBJ1-1; D not certain. CDR3 length equals 15 residues. Between the trimmed V and J ends, which lost 0 bases and 5 bases, there was a span of 13 bases. Germline V CDR1 and CDR2: SNHLY, FYNNEI. CDR3: CASSEAYPGWTEAFF. Here the CDR3 DNA reads TGTGCCAGCAGTGAAGCGTATCCGGGTTGGACTGAAGCTTTCTTT.

Here the CDR3 DNA reads TGTGCCAGCAGCTTAGGAGAGGCGGCTGAACTGTTTTTT. Translation: CASSLGEAAELFF. J is TRBJ1-4 and V is TRBV11-2; D is unresolved. This CDR3 spans 13 amino acids. V was trimmed by 1 base and J by 12 bases, leaving 12 bases between them. In germline, CDR1 is SGHAT, CDR2 FQNNGV. Using reference TRBV11-2 and TRBJ1-4 for the parts outside the CDR3, the full variable domain is EAGVAQSPRYKIIEKRQSVAFWCNPISGHATLYWYQQILGQGPKLLIQFQNNGVVDDSQLPKDRFSAERLKGVDSTLKIQPAKLEDSAVYLCASSLGEAAELFFGSGTQLSVL.

This clone was detected only once. The chain carries TRBV29-1 and TRBJ2-3, with D unresolved. Germline CDR1 is SQVTM and CDR2 is ANQGSEA. Trimming cost V 0 bases and J 11 bases, with 12 bases left between them. The CDR3 has 12 residues. This CDR3 is CSVEDQSIRQYF. The CDR3 DNA follows: TGCAGCGTTGAAGATCAAAGCATAAGGCAGTATTTT.

The rearrangement joins TRBV10-3 to TRBJ2-7, with 8 bases fitting TRBD2. Germline CDR1 reads ENHRY; CDR2 reads SYGVKD. The CDR3 totals 13 residues. J lost 4 bases, V lost 5 bases, and 4 bases had no gene match. The CDR3 DNA is TGTGCCATCAGTCCGGGAGGGCCGTACGAGCAGTACTTC. Translating it yields CAISPGGPYEQYF.

V usage is TRBV10-3 and J usage is TRBJ2-7; D is uncertain. Germline V gene lookup returns CDR1 ENHRY and CDR2 SYGVKD. V was cut by 2 bases and J by 5 bases, with 7 bases left in between. CDR3 size: 12 residues. Here the CDR3 DNA reads TGTGCCATCAGTGAGCTTGGGGACGAGCAGTACTTC. Translating gives CAISELGDEQYF.

The chain recombines TRBV15 with TRBJ1-2; no clear D gene. The germline gives CDR1 LNHNV, CDR2 YYDKDF (reference sequence). The CDR3 has 15 amino acids. The V end was cut by 2 bases, the J end by 0 bases, with 10 bases between. The CDR3 region has the DNA TGTGCCACCAGCAGATCCCCGGGGACTAACTATGGCTACACCTTC. Amino acids: CATSRSPGTNYGYTF.

In this sample, this clone turned up once. This chain joins TRBV4-1 and TRBJ2-2, with D possibly matching TRBD2 (6 bases). V was shortened by 0 bases and J by 4 bases, with 12 bases between the two germline ends. Germline CDR1 and CDR2: MGHRA and YSYEKL. The CDR3 totals 16 residues. DNA of the CDR3: TGCGCCAGCAGCCAAGAGAGTTGGGGAGGCACCGGGGAGCTGTTTTTT. It is translated as CASSQESWGGTGELFF.

This clone turned up a few times. The chain couples TRBV18 to TRBJ1-1, with 7 nucleotides matching TRBD1. The germline V gene has CDR1 KGHSH and CDR2 LQKENI. CDR3 length equals 13 residues. V dropped 2 bases and J dropped 10; count of bases not matched to a gene: 7. The CDR3 loop is CASSPGYDRAAFF. The CDR3 DNA reads as TGTGCCAGCTCACCAGGATACGACAGGGCAGCTTTCTTT.

This rearrangement joins TRBV27 to TRBJ1-1; 7 positions match TRBD1. The CDR3 totals 15 residues. The germline CDR1 and CDR2 sequences are MNHEY and SMNVEV (reference sequence). With 2 bases clipped from V and 0 bases from J, the junction kept 3 bases outside the gene matches. The CDR3 region is CASSLEGALNTEAFF. CDR3 nucleotides: TGTGCCAGCAGTTTAGAGGGGGCCCTGAACACTGAAGCTTTCTTT.

This chain uses TRBV11-2 with TRBJ1-2; 10 bases match TRBD1. The CDR3 has 16 amino acids. Germline V gene sequence: CDR1 SGHAT, CDR2 FQNNGV. The V segment lost 1 base and the J segment 2 bases; nucleotides outside the gene matches: 4. The CDR3 sequence: CASSLGQGARNYGYTF. CDR3 nucleotides: TGTGCCAGCAGCTTAGGACAGGGGGCGCGAAACTATGGCTACACCTTC.

V is TRBV5-8 and J is TRBJ2-7; 8 bases are a match to TRBD1. This CDR3 is 13 amino acids long. After removal of 3 bases from V and 2 bases from J, the junction contained 1 base not matched to a gene. Germline CDR1 is SGHTS and CDR2 is YDEGEE. The CDR3 nucleotides read TGTGCCAGCAGCTGGACAGGGACCTACGAGCAGTACTTC. Encoded protein: CASSWTGTYEQYF.

The J gene is TRBJ1-2, the V gene TRBV5-1, with D uncertain. The CDR3 length is 15 residues. Germline V lookup: CDR1 SGHRS, CDR2 YFSETQ. Trimming cost V 1 base and J 2 bases, with 12 bases left between them. The CDR3 reads CASSLSGKSNYGYTF. DNA of the CDR3: TGCGCCAGCAGCTTGAGTGGGAAGTCCAACTATGGCTACACCTTC.

This chain links TRBV7-9 with TRBJ1-1; D ambiguous. Germline V gives CDR1 SEHNR, CDR2 FQNEAQ (reference sequence). This CDR3 is built from 14 residues. The ends were cut back, 1 base at V and 4 bases at J, with 10 bases in the middle. CDR3 bases: TGTGCCAGCAGCTTAGGTCTGGGTGCCACTGAAGCTTTCTTT. Its protein product is CASSLGLGATEAFF.

This clone was picked up a small number of times. The chain carries TRBV27 and TRBJ2-7; 11 nucleotides align to TRBD1. The trim removed 3 bases at V and 3 bases at J, leaving 13 bases unmatched. Germline values: CDR1 MNHEY, CDR2 SMNVEV (reference sequence). This CDR3 contains 18 residues. CDR3 DNA: TGTGCCAGCAGTTTTTGGACAGGGGGCCCAGTTCCCTTCTACGAGCAGTACTTC. Translation gives CASSFWTGGPVPFYEQYF.

This clone has a handful of counts. The V and J genes are TRBV2 and TRBJ1-3; D uncertain. In germline, CDR1 is SNHLY, CDR2 FYNNEI. V lost 2 bases, J lost 0 bases, and 11 bases lay in between. This CDR3 region has 16 residues. The CDR3 coding sequence is TGTGCCAGCAGTGAATACGCGTCACTCTCTGGAAACACCATATATTTT. It encodes CASSEYASLSGNTIYF.

The chain couples TRBV2 to TRBJ2-7; 7 bases map to TRBD2. Germline CDR1 and CDR2: SNHLY and FYNNEI. The CDR3 length is 10 residues. CDR3 DNA sequence: TGTGCGATAAGGCGGACTAGTCTCTACTTC. Protein sequence: CAIRRTSLYF.

The rearrangement links TRBV11-2 to TRBJ1-1; possibly TRBD1 for D (5 bases). V was pared by 5 bases and J by 0 bases, with 13 bases between. The CDR3 has 15 amino acids. Per germline, CDR1 SGHAT and CDR2 FQNNGV. This CDR3 reads CASSVTEGVNTEAFF. CDR3 nucleotides: TGTGCCAGCAGCGTTACAGAAGGGGTGAACACTGAAGCTTTCTTT.

J is TRBJ2-6 and V is TRBV6-8, with no clear D. This CDR3 is 15 amino acids long. V was pared by 3 bases and J by 0 bases, with 6 bases between. Germline values: CDR1 MNHGY, CDR2 SAAAGT. The CDR3 spells CASSYNPSGANVLTF. In DNA, the CDR3 is TGTGCCAGCAGTTATAACCCCTCTGGGGCCAACGTCCTGACTTTC.

The rearrangement uses TRBV28 and TRBJ1-5; D call uncertain. Germline assignment: CDR1 MDHEN and CDR2 SYDVKM. The CDR3 sequence is 15 residues long. V was shortened by 5 bases and J by 2 bases, with 13 bases between the two germline ends. CDR3 nucleotide sequence: TGTGCCAGCAGTCGTCCAGGACCACGCAATCAGCCCCAGCATTTT. It yields the protein CASSRPGPRNQPQHF.

As DNA, the CDR3 is TGCAGCGCCGTGTGGCAGGAGTTCGCCGGGGAGCTGTTTTTT. Its protein product is CSAVWQEFAGELFF. The rearrangement joins TRBV29-1 to TRBJ2-2; D not resolved. V lost 7 bases and J 6 bases, leaving 18 bases between the germline ends. The germline gives CDR1 SQVTM, CDR2 ANQGSEA. This CDR3 region has 14 residues.

This chain connects TRBV10-2 to TRBJ2-1; TRBD2 matches 14 bases. This CDR3 spans 15 amino acids. Germline values: CDR1 WSHSY, CDR2 SAAADI. J was trimmed by 7 bases and V by 5 bases; bases with no gene match: 4. The CDR3 protein is CASSQGTSGSNEQFF. In DNA, the CDR3 is TGCGCCAGCAGTCAAGGGACTAGCGGGAGTAATGAGCAGTTCTTC.

The J gene is TRBJ2-2, the V gene TRBV6-5, with D possibly being TRBD2 (5 bases). CDR1 is MNHEY, CDR2 SVGAGI, per germline. V was trimmed by 7 bases and J by 6 bases, leaving 18 bases between them. The CDR3 has 15 residues. The CDR3 bases are TGTGCCAGCACTATAGAGGGCTTATACGCCGGGGAGCTGTTTTTT. It specifies CASTIEGLYAGELFF.

This clone was detected once. CDR3 DNA sequence: TGTGCCAGCAGCTTGGGTACAGGCTCTGGAAACACCATATATTTT. It yields the protein CASSLGTGSGNTIYF. The chain couples TRBV5-4 to TRBJ1-3; tentative D call: TRBD1 (5 bases). V lost 0 bases, J lost 0 bases, and 7 bases lay in between. The germline V gene encodes CDR1 SGHNT and CDR2 YYREEE (reference sequence). The CDR3 runs to 15 residues. Variable domain in full (rest from reference TRBV5-4 and TRBJ1-3): ETGVTQSPTHLIKTRGQQVTLRCSSQSGHNTVSWYQQALGQGPQFIFQYYREEENGRGNFPPRFSGLQFPNYSSELNVNALELDDSALYLCASSLGTGSGNTIYFGEGSWLTVV.

The chain recombines TRBV2 with TRBJ2-5; D gene ambiguous. V shed 2 bases and J shed 2 bases, with 6 bases lying between them. The CDR3 is made up of 13 amino acids. The germline V gene has CDR1 SNHLY and CDR2 FYNNEI. CDR3 region: CASSERVQETQYF. In nucleotides, the CDR3 is TGTGCCAGCAGTGAACGGGTACAAGAGACCCAGTACTTC.

This clone appeared once. CDR3 sequence (DNA): TGTGCCAGCAGTTACGAGGGCGGGAGTAGCGACGAGCAGTACTTC. Encoded protein: CASSYEGGSSDEQYF. This chain links TRBV6-5 with TRBJ2-7; 7 nucleotides agree with TRBD2. The V segment lost 2 bases and the J segment 5 bases; nucleotides outside the gene matches: 9. Germline-derived CDR1 and CDR2 are MNHEY and SVGAGI. CDR3 length: 15 amino acids.

This rearrangement joins TRBV7-9 to TRBJ2-1, with 9 bases matching TRBD2. The CDR3 runs to 16 residues. Germline assignment: CDR1 SEHNR and CDR2 FQNEAQ (reference sequence). Trimming removed 2 bases from V and 5 bases from J; junction bases left unmatched: 7. The CDR3 sequence: CASSLMPTSGHNEQFF. In DNA form, the CDR3 reads TGTGCCAGCAGCTTAATGCCGACTAGCGGTCACAATGAGCAGTTCTTC.